This is a list of T cell receptor beta chains from one sample in a study of T cell responses to AZD1222 COVID-19 vaccine. Repertoires were generated with immunoSEQ multiplex PCR, while TCRdb's copy carries only in-frame clones and drops some. The sample includes roughly 160,000 clones, 85% to 90% of them seen just once. The sample here was peripheral blood, taken on day 0 of AZD1222 vaccination. These receptors originate from an adult in good health. Both conserved end residues are part of each CDR3. A D gene is named only where the DNA matches it firmly. Rows may omit the clone size; those that give it use once, few, many or a size class.

d_call	v_call	j_call	clone_size	cdr3_nt	cdr3_aa
NA	TRBV5-6	TRBJ2-6	NA	TGTGCCAGCAGCTTTCCGAGGATCTCCGGGGCCAACGTCCTGACTTTC	CASSFPRISGANVLTF
NA	TRBV18	TRBJ1-1	once	TGTGCCAGCTCACCCCCCCCTGATTCAACTGAAGCTTTCTTT	CASSPPPDSTEAFF
TRBD1	TRBV28	TRBJ1-5	NA	TGTGCCAGCAGCCCGATAGACAGGGGGGTCCCTCAGCCCCAGCATTTT	CASSPIDRGVPQPQHF
NA	TRBV9	TRBJ2-3	once	TGTGCCAGCAGCGTAGTACCCCAGAACACAGATACGCAGTATTTT	CASSVVPQNTDTQYF
NA	TRBV12-3/TRBV12-4	TRBJ1-1	few	TGTGCCAGCAGTTTAGGTCCGAACACTGAAGCTTTCTTT	CASSLGPNTEAFF
TRBD1	TRBV27	TRBJ2-7	NA	TGTGCCAGCAGTTGGACAGGGAACATCTACGAGCAGTACTTC	CASSWTGNIYEQYF
NA	TRBV3-1/TRBV3-2	TRBJ1-4	NA	TGTGCCAGCAGCCCCTCTCCGGGGTTAGGGCTTAATGAAAAACTGTTTTTT	CASSPSPGLGLNEKLFF
TRBD2	TRBV7-2	TRBJ2-3	NA	TGTGCCAGCAGCCCGAGGACTAGCGGGGGTGCAGATACGCAGTATTTT	CASSPRTSGGADTQYF
TRBD2	TRBV6-2/TRBV6-3	TRBJ2-3	once	TGTGCCAGCAGTTGGAGCGGGGGGGCAGGAGATACGCAGTATTTT	CASSWSGGAGDTQYF
NA	TRBV4-2	TRBJ2-2	NA	TGTGCGAGCGCCGTGACTCCCAACACCGGGGAGCTGTTTTTT	CASAVTPNTGELFF
NA	TRBV15	TRBJ2-2	NA	TGTGCCACCGGGACGTTCACCGGGGAGCTGTTTTTT	CATGTFTGELFF
NA	TRBV5-1	TRBJ1-2	NA	TGCGCCAGCAGCCAGGGAGGAGACCTGGGCGGCTACACCTTC	CASSQGGDLGGYTF
NA	TRBV11-2	TRBJ1-5	NA	TGTGCCAGCAGCTTAGACTGGGGGCCAAATCAGCCCCAGCATTTT	CASSLDWGPNQPQHF
NA	TRBV29-1	TRBJ2-7	NA	TGCAGCGTTGAATTAAGCAGGGGTACCTACGAGCAGTACTTC	CSVELSRGTYEQYF
NA	TRBV20-1	TRBJ2-3	NA	TGCAGTGCGAGACGGGGAGATACGCAGTATTTT	CSARRGDTQYF
NA	TRBV6-2/TRBV6-3	TRBJ2-7	NA	TGTGCCAGCAGTCCCCTCGTTCGCAGGGATTACGAGCAGTACTTC	CASSPLVRRDYEQYF
NA	TRBV9	TRBJ2-5	NA	TGTGCCAGCAGCGTAGGAGGGTTGCAAGAGACCCAGTACTTC	CASSVGGLQETQYF
NA	TRBV3-1/TRBV3-2	TRBJ2-1	few	TGTGCCAGCAGCCCCTTACCCGGGGGCCTTGGGGGTGAGCAGTTCTTC	CASSPLPGGLGGEQFF
NA	TRBV29-1	TRBJ1-1	once	TGCAGCGTTGAAGATCTTTTATCAACAGGGAGGAACACTGAAGCTTTCTTT	CSVEDLLSTGRNTEAFF
TRBD1	TRBV29-1	TRBJ1-1	NA	TGCAGCGTTGAAGTACCGGGACAGAGAAACACTGAAGCTTTCTTT	CSVEVPGQRNTEAFF
TRBD1	TRBV27	TRBJ2-1	NA	TGTGCCAGCAGTACAGGGGACTCCTACAATGAGCAGTTCTTC	CASSTGDSYNEQFF
TRBD2	TRBV5-4	TRBJ2-1	NA	TGTGCCAGCAGCTTGGAGGGCGGGACTAGCGGGGGGGCCGGGGGAGAGCAGTTCTTC	CASSLEGGTSGGAGGEQFF
NA	TRBV3-1/TRBV3-2	TRBJ1-1	NA	TGTGCCAGCAGTCCCGACAGGTTCACTGAAGCTTTCTTT	CASSPDRFTEAFF
NA	TRBV13	TRBJ1-2	NA	TGTGCCAGCAGCTTAGGCCAGGTTTTCTATGGCTACACCTTC	CASSLGQVFYGYTF
TRBD1	TRBV15	TRBJ1-1	few	TGTGCCACCAGCAGAGATTTACCGGGACAGCATATGAACACTGAAGCTTTCTTT	CATSRDLPGQHMNTEAFF
NA	TRBV6-6	TRBJ2-5	once	TGTGCCAGCAAGCGCAGGGGGGGAGAGACCCAGTACTTC	CASKRRGGETQYF
TRBD1	TRBV6-5	TRBJ1-2	NA	TGTGCCAGCAGTTACTCTACAGGGGAAGTGGCCTATGGCTACACCTTC	CASSYSTGEVAYGYTF
NA	TRBV7-9	TRBJ1-2	NA	TGTGCCAGCAGCAATTCAGGTAGCGGCTACACCTTC	CASSNSGSGYTF
NA	TRBV5-5	TRBJ1-3	NA	TGTGCCAGCAGCTTGAGCATCTCCTCTGGAAACACCATATATTTT	CASSLSISSGNTIYF
NA	TRBV2	TRBJ2-1	NA	TGTGCCAGCAGGGAGACTAGTCTGGCTGAGCAGTTCTTC	CASRETSLAEQFF
NA	TRBV7-2	TRBJ2-3	NA	TGTGCCAGCAGCTTAGGGTGGAGGGGGGGTATGCAGTATTTT	CASSLGWRGGMQYF
NA	TRBV7-2	TRBJ2-7	NA	TGTGCCAGCAGCTCCGGGGCACTTGCCTTCTACGAGCAGTACTTC	CASSSGALAFYEQYF
NA	TRBV9	TRBJ1-1	NA	TGTGCCAGCAGCGGAGGGGCGAGGAGACCTTTCTTT	CASSGGARRPFF
NA	TRBV5-1	TRBJ1-1	NA	TGCGCCAGCAGCTTGGAAGCCTCCGGGACTGAAGCTTTCTTT	CASSLEASGTEAFF
NA	TRBV14	TRBJ1-6	NA	TGTGCCAGCAGCCAAGATGTGGGGGATAATTCACCCCTCCACTTT	CASSQDVGDNSPLHF
TRBD1	TRBV30	TRBJ1-1	NA	TGTGCCTGGAGAGGACAGGGGTTGGGCACTGAAGCTTTCTTT	CAWRGQGLGTEAFF
NA	TRBV14	TRBJ1-1	NA	TGTGCCAGCAGCCTTGCGACATGGGCGAACACTGAAGCTTTCTTT	CASSLATWANTEAFF
NA	TRBV29-1	TRBJ2-3	NA	TGCAGCGTTCAGAAAGCGGTCACAGATACGCAGTATTTT	CSVQKAVTDTQYF
NA	TRBV6-2/TRBV6-3	TRBJ1-1	NA	TGTGCCAGCAGTTCCCAAACATTCACTGAAGCTTTCTTT	CASSSQTFTEAFF
TRBD1	TRBV30	TRBJ2-5	NA	TGTGCCTATGACAGGGGCCAAGAGACCCAGTACTTC	CAYDRGQETQYF
NA	TRBV3-1/TRBV3-2	TRBJ2-3	NA	TGTGCCAGCAGCCAAGCTTTGGGGGGATCGGCAGATACGCAGTATTTT	CASSQALGGSADTQYF
TRBD1	TRBV28	TRBJ1-2	NA	TGTGCCAGCAGTTCGGGAGGACAGGTTGAGGGTGGCTACACCTTC	CASSSGGQVEGGYTF
TRBD1	TRBV4-1	TRBJ1-3	NA	TGCGCCAGCAGCCAAGAAGGGGACAGGACTGGAAACACCATATATTTT	CASSQEGDRTGNTIYF
TRBD2	TRBV5-8	TRBJ2-3	NA	TGTGCCAGCAGTTTTGGACTAGCGGGGAGCACAGATACGCAGTATTTT	CASSFGLAGSTDTQYF
TRBD1	TRBV5-1	TRBJ2-1	NA	TGCGCCAGCAGAGGGTGGACAGGAATCTCCTACAATGAGCAGTTCTTC	CASRGWTGISYNEQFF